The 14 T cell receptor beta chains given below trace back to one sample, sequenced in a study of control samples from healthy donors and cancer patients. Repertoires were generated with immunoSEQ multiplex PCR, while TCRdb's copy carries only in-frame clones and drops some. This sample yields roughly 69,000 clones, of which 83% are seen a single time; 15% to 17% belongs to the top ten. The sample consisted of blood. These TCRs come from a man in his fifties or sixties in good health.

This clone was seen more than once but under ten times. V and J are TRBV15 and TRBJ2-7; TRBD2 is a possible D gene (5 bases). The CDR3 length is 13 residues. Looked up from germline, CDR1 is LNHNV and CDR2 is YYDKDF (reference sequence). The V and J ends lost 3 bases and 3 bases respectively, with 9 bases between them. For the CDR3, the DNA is TGTGCCACCAGCAGGGCCCGGGGCTACGAGCAGTACTTC. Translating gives CATSRARGYEQYF.

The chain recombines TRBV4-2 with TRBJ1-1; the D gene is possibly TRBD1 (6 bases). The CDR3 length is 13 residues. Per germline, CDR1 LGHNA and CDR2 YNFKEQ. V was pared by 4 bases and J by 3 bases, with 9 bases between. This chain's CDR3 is CASSLSGDTEAFF. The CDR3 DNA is TGTGCCAGCAGCCTCTCAGGGGACACTGAAGCTTTCTTT.

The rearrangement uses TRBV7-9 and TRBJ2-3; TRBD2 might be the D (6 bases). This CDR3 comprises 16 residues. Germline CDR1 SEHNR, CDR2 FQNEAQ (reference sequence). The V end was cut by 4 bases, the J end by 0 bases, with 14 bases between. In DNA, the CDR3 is TGTGCCAGCAGCTCCCTCCCGGGGACTAGCACAGATACGCAGTATTTT. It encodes CASSSLPGTSTDTQYF.

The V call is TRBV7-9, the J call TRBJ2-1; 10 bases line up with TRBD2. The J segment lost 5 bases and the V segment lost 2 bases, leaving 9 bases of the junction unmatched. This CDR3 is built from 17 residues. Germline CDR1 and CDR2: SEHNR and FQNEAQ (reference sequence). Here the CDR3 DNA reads TGTGCCAGCAGCTTATTAAAATCGAGCGGGAGGGACAATGAGCAGTTCTTC. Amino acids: CASSLLKSSGRDNEQFF. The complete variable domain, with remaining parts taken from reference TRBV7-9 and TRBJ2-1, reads DTGVSQNPRHKITKRGQNVTFRCDPISEHNRLYWYRQTLGQGPEFLTYFQNEAQLEKSRLLSDRFSAERPKGSFSTLEIQRTEQGDSAMYLCASSLLKSSGRDNEQFFGPGTRLTVL.

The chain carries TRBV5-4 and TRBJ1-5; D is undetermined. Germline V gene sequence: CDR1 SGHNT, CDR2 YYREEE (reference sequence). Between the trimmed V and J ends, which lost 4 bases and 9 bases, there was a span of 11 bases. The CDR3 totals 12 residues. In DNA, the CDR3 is TGTGCCAGCAGCGGGTCCGGCGGGCCCCAGCATTTT. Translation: CASSGSGGPQHF.

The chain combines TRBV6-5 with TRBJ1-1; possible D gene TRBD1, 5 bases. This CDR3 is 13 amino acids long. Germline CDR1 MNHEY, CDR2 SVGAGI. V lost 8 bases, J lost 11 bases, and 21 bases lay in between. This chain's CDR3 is CASVLLRGAPAFF. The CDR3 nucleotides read TGTGCCAGCGTCTTACTTCGCGGGGCCCCGGCTTTCTTT.

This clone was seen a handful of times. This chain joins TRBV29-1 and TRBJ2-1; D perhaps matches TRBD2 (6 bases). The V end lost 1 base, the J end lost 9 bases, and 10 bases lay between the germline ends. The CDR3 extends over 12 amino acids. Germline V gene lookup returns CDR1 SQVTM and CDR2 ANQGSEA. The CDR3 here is CSVEVTRGEQFF. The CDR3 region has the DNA TGCAGCGTTGAAGTGACTAGGGGTGAGCAGTTCTTC.

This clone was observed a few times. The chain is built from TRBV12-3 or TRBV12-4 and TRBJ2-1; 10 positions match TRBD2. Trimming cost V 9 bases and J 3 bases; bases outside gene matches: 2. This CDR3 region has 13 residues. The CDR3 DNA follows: TGTGCCAGTACTAGCGGGAACTACAATGAGCAGTTCTTC. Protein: CASTSGNYNEQFF.

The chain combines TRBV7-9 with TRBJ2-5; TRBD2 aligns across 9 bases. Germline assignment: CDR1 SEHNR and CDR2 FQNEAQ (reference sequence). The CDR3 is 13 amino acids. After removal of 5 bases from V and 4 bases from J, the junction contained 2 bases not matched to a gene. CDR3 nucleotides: TGTGCCAGCAGCCAACTAGCGGGAGAGACCCAGTACTTC. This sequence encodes CASSQLAGETQYF.

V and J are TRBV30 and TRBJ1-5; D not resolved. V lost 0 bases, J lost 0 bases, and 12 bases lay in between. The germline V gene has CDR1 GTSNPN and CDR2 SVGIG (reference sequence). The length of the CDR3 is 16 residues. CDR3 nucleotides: TGTGCCTGGAGTGTAAAAGACCACCATAGCAATCAGCCCCAGCATTTT. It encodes CAWSVKDHHSNQPQHF.

The CDR3 sequence: CASARANNEQFF. CDR3 coding DNA: TGTGCCAGCGCCCGCGCGAACAATGAGCAGTTCTTC. J is TRBJ2-1 and V is TRBV28; D unresolved. CDR1 and CDR2 (germline): MDHEN, SYDVKM. V gave up 8 bases and J gave up 5 bases, with 10 bases separating them. CDR3 size: 12 residues.

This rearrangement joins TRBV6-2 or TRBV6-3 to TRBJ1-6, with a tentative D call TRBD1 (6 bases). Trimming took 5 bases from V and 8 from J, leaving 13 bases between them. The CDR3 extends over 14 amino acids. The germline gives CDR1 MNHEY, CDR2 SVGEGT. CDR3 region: CASSPTGSDSPLHF. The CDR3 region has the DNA TGTGCCAGCAGTCCAACAGGGTCGGATTCACCCCTCCACTTT.

In DNA form, the CDR3 reads TGTGCCAGCAGTGAACCGTCTACGTTTACGCAGTATTTT. Translation: CASSEPSTFTQYF. The chain joins TRBV6-1 to TRBJ2-3; unclear D gene. The ends were cut back, 2 bases at V and 8 bases at J, with 11 bases in the middle. Germline V CDR1 and CDR2: MNHNS, SASEGT. The CDR3 spans 13 residues.

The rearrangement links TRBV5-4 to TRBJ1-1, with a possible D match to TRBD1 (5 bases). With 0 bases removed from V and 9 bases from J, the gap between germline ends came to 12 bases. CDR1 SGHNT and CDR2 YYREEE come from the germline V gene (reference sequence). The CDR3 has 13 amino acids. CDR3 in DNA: TGTGCCAGCAGCTTGGCGGGGGGGGACCAAGCTTTCTTT. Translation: CASSLAGGDQAFF. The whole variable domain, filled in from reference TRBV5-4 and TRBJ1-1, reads ETGVTQSPTHLIKTRGQQVTLRCSSQSGHNTVSWYQQALGQGPQFIFQYYREEENGRGNFPPRFSGLQFPNYSSELNVNALELDDSALYLCASSLAGGDQAFFGQGTRLTVV.